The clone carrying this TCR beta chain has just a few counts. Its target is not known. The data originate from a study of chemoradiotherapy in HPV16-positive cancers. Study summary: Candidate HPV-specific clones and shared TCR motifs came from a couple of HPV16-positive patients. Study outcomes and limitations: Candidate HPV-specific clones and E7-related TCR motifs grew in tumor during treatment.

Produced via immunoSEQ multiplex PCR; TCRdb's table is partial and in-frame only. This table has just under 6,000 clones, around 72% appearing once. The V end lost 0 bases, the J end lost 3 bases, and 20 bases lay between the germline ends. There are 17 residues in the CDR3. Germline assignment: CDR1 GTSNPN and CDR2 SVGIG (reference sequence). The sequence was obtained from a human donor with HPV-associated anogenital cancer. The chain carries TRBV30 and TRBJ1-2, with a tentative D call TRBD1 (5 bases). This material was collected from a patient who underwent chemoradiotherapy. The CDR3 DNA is TGTGCCTGGAGTGTCTATACGGGACGCCCGGAGTACTATGGCTACACCTTC. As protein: CAWSVYTGRPEYYGYTF.